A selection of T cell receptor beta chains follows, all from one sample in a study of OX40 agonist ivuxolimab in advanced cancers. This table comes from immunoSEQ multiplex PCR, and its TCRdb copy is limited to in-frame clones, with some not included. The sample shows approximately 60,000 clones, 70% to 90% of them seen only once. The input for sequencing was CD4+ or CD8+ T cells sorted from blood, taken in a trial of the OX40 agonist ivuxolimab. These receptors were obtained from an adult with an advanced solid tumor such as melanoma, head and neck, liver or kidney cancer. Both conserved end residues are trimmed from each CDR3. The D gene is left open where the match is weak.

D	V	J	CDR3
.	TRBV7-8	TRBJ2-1	ASSLGGGAYNEQF
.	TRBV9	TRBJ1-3	ASSVAFKATGNTIY
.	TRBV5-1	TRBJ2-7	ASSSIEGEQY
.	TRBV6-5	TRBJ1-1	ASSTPRQANTEAF
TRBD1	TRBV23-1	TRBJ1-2	ARGTGGNYGYT
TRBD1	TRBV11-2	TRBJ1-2	ASSYRGPYGYT
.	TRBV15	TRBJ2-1	ATSKEGRTEQF
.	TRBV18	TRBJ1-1	ASSPSGDEAF
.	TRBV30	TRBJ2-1	AWMDYSYNEQF
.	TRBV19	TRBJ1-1	ASSPQGERAF
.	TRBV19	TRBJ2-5	ASSITPTSETQY
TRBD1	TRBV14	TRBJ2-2	ASSQDTVGQGGELF
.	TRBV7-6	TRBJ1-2	ASSLTQGWPNYGYT
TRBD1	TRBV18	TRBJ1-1	ASSRTGGDTEAF
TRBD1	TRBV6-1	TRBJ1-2	ASSRTGGSYGYT
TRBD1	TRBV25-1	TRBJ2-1	ASYPGGTGGTYNEQF
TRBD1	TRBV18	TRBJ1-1	ASSYLQGDTEAF
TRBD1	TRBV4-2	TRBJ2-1	ASRRTGRYLSYNEQF
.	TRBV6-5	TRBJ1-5	ASSYGQSNQPQH
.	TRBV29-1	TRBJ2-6	SVLAASGANVLT
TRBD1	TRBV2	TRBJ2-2	ASSERAGGHTGELF
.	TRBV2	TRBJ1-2	ASSEGNYGYT
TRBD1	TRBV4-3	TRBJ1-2	ASSQGTGDYGYT
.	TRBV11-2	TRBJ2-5	ASSLGRGETQY
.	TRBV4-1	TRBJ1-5	ASSQELTGNQPQH
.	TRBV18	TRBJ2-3	ASSPPTLRAQY
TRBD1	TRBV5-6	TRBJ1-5	ASSSRGTGGTRNQPQH
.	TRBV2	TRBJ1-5	ASSGDGYSNQPQH